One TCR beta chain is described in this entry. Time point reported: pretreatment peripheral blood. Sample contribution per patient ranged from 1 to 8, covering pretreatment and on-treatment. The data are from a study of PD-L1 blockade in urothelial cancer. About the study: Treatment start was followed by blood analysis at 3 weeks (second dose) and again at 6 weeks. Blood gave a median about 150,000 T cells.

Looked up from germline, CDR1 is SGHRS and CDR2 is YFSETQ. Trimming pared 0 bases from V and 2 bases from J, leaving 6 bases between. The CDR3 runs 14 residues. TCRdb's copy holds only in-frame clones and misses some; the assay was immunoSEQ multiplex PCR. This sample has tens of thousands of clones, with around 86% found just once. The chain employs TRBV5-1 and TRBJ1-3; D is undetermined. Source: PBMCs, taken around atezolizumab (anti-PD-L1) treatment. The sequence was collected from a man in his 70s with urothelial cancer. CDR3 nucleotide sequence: TGCGCCAGCAGCTTGGCCACAGCTGGAAACACCATATATTTT. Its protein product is CASSLATAGNTIYF.